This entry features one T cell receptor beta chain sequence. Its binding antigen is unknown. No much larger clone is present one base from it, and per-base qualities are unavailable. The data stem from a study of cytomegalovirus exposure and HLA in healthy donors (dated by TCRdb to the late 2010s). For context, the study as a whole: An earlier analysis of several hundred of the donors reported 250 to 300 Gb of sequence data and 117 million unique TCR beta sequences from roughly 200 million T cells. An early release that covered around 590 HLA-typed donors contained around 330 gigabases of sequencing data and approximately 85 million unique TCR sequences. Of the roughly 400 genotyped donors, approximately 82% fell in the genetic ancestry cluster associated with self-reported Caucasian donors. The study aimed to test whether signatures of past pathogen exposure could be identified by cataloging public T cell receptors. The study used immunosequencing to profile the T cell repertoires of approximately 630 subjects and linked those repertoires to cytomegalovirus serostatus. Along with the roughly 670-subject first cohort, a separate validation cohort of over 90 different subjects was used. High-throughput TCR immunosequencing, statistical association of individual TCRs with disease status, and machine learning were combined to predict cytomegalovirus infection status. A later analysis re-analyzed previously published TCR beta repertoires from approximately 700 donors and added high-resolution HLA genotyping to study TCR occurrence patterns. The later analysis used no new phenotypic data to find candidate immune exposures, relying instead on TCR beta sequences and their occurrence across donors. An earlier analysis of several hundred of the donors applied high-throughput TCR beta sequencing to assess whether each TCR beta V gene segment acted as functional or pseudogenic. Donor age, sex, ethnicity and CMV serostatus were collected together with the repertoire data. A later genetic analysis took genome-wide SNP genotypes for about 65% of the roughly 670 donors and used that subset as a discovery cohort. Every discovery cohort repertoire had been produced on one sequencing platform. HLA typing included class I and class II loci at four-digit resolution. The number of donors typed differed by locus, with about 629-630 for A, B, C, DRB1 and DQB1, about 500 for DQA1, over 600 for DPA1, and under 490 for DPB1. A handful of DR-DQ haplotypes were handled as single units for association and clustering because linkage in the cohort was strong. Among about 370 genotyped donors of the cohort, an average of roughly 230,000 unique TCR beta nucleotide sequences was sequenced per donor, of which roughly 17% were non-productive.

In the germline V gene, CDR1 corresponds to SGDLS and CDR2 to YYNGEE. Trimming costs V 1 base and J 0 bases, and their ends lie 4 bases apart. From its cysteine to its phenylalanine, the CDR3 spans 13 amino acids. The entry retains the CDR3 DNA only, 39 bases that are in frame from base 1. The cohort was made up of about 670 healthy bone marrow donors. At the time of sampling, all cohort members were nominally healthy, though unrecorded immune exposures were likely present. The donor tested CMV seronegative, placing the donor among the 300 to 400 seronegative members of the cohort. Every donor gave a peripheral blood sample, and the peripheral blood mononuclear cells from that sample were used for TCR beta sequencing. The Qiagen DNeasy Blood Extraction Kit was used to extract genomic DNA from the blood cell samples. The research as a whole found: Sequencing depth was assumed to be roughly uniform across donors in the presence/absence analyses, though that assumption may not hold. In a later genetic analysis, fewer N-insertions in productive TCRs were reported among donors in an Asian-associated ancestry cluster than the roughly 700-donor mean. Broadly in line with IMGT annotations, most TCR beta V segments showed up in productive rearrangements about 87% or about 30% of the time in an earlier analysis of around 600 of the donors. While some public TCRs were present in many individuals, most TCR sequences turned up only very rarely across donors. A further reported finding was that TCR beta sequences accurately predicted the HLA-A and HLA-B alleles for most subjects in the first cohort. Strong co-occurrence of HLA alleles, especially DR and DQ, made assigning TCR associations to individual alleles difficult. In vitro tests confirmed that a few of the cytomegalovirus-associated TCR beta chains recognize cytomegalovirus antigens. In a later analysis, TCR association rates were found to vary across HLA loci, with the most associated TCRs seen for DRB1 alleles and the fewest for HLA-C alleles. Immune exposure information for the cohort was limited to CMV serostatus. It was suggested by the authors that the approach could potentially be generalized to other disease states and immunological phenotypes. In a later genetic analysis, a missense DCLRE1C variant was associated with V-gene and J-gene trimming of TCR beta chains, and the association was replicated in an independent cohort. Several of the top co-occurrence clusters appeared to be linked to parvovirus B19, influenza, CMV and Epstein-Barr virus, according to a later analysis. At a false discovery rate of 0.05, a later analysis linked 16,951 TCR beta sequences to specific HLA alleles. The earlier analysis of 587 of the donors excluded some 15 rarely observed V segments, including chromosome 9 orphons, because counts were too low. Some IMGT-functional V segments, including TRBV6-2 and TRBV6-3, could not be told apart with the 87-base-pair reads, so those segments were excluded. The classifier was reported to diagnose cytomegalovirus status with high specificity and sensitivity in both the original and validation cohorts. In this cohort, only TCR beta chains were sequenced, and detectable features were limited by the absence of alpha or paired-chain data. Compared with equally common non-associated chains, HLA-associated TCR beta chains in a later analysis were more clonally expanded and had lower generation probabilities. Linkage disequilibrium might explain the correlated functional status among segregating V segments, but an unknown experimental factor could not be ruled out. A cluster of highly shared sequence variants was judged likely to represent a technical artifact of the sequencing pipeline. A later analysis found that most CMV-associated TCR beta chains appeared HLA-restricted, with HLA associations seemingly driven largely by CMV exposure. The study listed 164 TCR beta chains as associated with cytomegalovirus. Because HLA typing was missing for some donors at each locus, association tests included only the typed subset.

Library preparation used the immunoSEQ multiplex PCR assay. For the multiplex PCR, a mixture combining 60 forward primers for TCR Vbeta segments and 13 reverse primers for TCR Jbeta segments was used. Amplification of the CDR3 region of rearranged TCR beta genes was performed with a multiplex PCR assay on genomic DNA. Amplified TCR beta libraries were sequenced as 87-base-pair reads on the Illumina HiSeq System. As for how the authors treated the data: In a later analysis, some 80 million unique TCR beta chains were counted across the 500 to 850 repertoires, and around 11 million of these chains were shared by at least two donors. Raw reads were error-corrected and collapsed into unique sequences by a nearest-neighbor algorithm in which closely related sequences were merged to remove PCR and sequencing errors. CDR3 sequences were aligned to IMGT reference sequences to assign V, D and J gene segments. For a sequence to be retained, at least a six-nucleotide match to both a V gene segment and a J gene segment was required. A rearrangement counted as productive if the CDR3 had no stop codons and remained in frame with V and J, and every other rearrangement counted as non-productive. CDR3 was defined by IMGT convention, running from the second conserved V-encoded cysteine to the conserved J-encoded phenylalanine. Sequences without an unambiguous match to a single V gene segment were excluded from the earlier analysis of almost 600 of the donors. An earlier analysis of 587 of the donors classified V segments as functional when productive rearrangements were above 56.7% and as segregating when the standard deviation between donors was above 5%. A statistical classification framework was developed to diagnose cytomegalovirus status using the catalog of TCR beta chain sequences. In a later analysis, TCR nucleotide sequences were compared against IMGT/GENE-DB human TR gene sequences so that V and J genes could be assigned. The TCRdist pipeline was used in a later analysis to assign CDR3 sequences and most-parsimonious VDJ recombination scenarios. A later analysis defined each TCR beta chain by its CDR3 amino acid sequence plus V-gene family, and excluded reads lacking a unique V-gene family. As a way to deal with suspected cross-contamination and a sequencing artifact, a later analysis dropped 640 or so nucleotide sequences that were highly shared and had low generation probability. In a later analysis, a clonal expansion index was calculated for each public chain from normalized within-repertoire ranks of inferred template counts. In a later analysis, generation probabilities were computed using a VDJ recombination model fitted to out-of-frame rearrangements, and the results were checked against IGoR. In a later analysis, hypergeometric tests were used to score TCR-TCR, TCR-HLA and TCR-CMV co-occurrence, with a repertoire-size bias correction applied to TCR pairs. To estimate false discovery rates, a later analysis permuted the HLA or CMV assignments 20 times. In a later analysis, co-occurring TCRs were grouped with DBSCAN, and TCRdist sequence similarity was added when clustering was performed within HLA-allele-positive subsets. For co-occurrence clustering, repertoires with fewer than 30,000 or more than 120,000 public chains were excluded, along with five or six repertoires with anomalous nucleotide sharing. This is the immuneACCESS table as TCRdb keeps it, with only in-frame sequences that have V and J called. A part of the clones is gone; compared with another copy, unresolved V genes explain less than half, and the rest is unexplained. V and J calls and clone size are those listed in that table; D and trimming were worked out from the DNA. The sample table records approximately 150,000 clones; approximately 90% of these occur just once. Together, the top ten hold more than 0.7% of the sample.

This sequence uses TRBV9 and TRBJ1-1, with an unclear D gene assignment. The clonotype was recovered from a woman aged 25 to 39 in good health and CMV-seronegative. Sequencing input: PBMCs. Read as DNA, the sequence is TGTGCCAGCAGCGTAAACATGAACACTGAAGCTTTCTTT. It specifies CASSVNMNTEAFF. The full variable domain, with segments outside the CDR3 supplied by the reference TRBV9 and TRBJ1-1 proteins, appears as DSGVTQTPKHLITATGQRVTLRCSPRSGDLSVYWYQQSLDQGLQFLIQYYNGEERAKGNILERFSAQQFPDLHSELNLSSLELGDSALYFCASSVNMNTEAFFGQGTRLTVV.